This is a list of T cell receptor beta chains from one sample in a study of blood T cell repertoires in COVID-19. This table comes from immunoSEQ multiplex PCR, and its TCRdb copy is limited to in-frame clones, with some not included. The sample holds about 390,000 clones, around 87% seen once. The sequenced sample consisted of PBMCs or T cells enriched from blood (not recorded which). The receptors derive from a woman between 45 and 60 years old who had recovered from COVID-19. CDR3s include the opening cysteine and the closing phenylalanine or tryptophan. The D gene is left open where the match is weak. Part of the rows lack a size; the others show once, few, many or a class for expanded clones.

>few|TRBV25-1|TRBJ2-7|-
CASTGDSTYEQYF
TGTGCCAGCACAGGCGACAGCACCTACGAGCAGTACTTC
>-|TRBV4-3|TRBJ1-2|-
CASSQDQGRQVGYTF
TGCGCCAGCAGCCAAGATCAGGGGAGACAGGTTGGCTACACCTTC
>-|TRBV29-1|TRBJ1-2|TRBD1
CSAEALPGQIIYGYTF
TGCAGCGCCGAGGCCCTACCGGGACAGATAATATATGGCTACACCTTC
>-|TRBV5-7|TRBJ2-7|-
CASSFAQGTPYEQYF
TGTGCCAGCAGTTTTGCACAGGGTACCCCCTACGAGCAGTACTTC
>-|TRBV7-9|TRBJ2-1|-
CASRLIGTSNRNEQFF
TGTGCCAGCAGGTTGATCGGGACATCGAACCGCAATGAGCAGTTCTTC
>-|TRBV19|TRBJ2-7|TRBD1
CASSIKGTAYEQYF
TGTGCCAGTAGTATTAAGGGGACAGCCTACGAGCAGTACTTC
>-|TRBV7-2|TRBJ2-3|TRBD2
CASSSILAPVADTQYF
TGTGCCAGCAGCTCGATACTAGCGCCGGTTGCAGATACGCAGTATTTT
>-|TRBV6-1|TRBJ1-2|TRBD1
CASREGQGVYGYTF
TGTGCCAGCAGGGAAGGACAGGGGGTCTATGGCTACACCTTC
>once|TRBV6-5|TRBJ1-1|-
CASSKGWTEAFF
TGTGCCAGCAGTAAGGGGTGGACAGAAGCTTTCTTT
>-|TRBV27|TRBJ1-6|TRBD1
CASFKTGTGISPLHF
TGTGCCAGCTTTAAAACCGGGACAGGGATTTCACCCCTCCACTTT
>-|TRBV7-8|TRBJ1-1|-
CASSLSRWDTEAFF
TGTGCCAGCAGCTTATCTAGGTGGGACACTGAAGCTTTCTTT
>-|TRBV19|TRBJ1-3|-
CASSWASGNTIYF
TGTGCCAGTAGTTGGGCCTCTGGAAACACCATATATTTT
>-|TRBV5-1|TRBJ2-2|-
CASSFLRSDGAGELFF
TGCGCCAGCAGCTTTCTTAGAAGCGACGGGGCCGGGGAGCTGTTTTTT
>-|TRBV15|TRBJ1-1|TRBD1
CATSSDRGKNTEAFF
TGTGCCACCAGCAGTGACAGGGGGAAGAACACTGAAGCTTTCTTT
>-|TRBV5-1|TRBJ2-1|TRBD1
CASSSPGQGLYEQFF
TGCGCCAGCAGCTCTCCGGGACAGGGGTTGTATGAGCAGTTCTTC
>-|TRBV5-6|TRBJ1-1|-
CASTENFVVTEAFF
TGTGCCAGCACCGAAAACTTCGTTGTGACTGAAGCTTTCTTT
>few|TRBV7-9|TRBJ1-1|TRBD1
CASSSGQGMNTEAFF
TGTGCCAGCAGCTCGGGACAGGGAATGAACACTGAAGCTTTCTTT
>-|TRBV6-5|TRBJ1-2|-
CASSSSANYGYTF
TGTGCCAGCAGTTCAAGCGCAAACTATGGCTACACCTTC
>-|TRBV5-6|TRBJ1-1|-
CASSPRRAAGRTEAFF
TGTGCCAGCAGCCCCAGGCGGGCCGCCGGCCGCACTGAAGCTTTCTTT
>once|TRBV20-1|TRBJ1-3|-
CSAPEGNTIYF
TGCAGTGCGCCCGAGGGAAACACCATATATTTT
>few|TRBV5-1|TRBJ1-2|TRBD1
CASSPMPGGFNYGYTF
TGCGCCAGCAGCCCCATGCCAGGGGGTTTTAACTATGGCTACACCTTC
>-|TRBV7-9|TRBJ2-5|TRBD2
CASSPFSGEETQYF
TGTGCCAGCAGCCCTTTTAGCGGGGAAGAGACCCAGTACTTC
>-|TRBV29-1|TRBJ1-2|-
CSARPGFDYGYTF
TGCAGCGCACGGCCGGGGTTCGACTATGGCTACACCTTC
>-|TRBV7-9|TRBJ2-3|-
CASSGGTAQRTTDTQYF
TGTGCCAGCAGCGGCGGGACAGCCCAACGGACGACAGATACGCAGTATTTT
>-|TRBV5-4|TRBJ2-2|TRBD2
CASSLQRGETGELFF
TGTGCCAGCAGCTTGCAGCGGGGGGAGACCGGGGAGCTGTTTTTT
>-|TRBV6-1|TRBJ2-2|-
CASSEVGIGGGFF
TGTGCCAGCAGTGAAGTTGGAATAGGGGGGGGATTTTTT
>few|TRBV7-3|TRBJ2-7|-
CASSPAANSYEQYF
TGTGCCAGCAGCCCCGCTGCGAACTCCTACGAGCAGTACTTC
>once|TRBV28|TRBJ2-2|TRBD2
CASSPGGGGAYGELFF
TGTGCCAGCAGCCCCGGGGGCGGGGGGGCCTACGGGGAGCTGTTTTTT
>-|TRBV6-1|TRBJ1-2|TRBD1
CASSETDRDYYGYTF
TGTGCCAGCAGTGAAACGGACAGGGACTACTATGGCTACACCTTC
>-|TRBV2|TRBJ2-1|-
CASSEITYNEQFF
TGTGCCAGCAGTGAGATCACTTACAATGAGCAGTTCTTC
>-|TRBV10-3|TRBJ1-5|-
CAISESSQPQHF
TGTGCCATCAGTGAGTCGAGCCAGCCCCAGCATTTT
>-|TRBV7-8|TRBJ2-1|TRBD1
CASSLGTAEQFF
TGTGCCAGCAGCCTCGGGACAGCCGAGCAGTTCTTC
>-|TRBV5-1|TRBJ1-4|-
CASSPGRAEKLFF
TGCGCCAGCAGTCCGGGGAGGGCAGAAAAACTGTTTTTT
>-|TRBV30|TRBJ1-2|-
CAWSVGGPQGSTF
TGTGCCTGGAGTGTGGGTGGGCCCCAGGGGTCCACCTTC
>-|TRBV9|TRBJ2-1|TRBD2
CASTLAGGRSYNEQFF
TGTGCCAGCACCTTAGCGGGGGGGCGGTCCTACAATGAGCAGTTCTTC